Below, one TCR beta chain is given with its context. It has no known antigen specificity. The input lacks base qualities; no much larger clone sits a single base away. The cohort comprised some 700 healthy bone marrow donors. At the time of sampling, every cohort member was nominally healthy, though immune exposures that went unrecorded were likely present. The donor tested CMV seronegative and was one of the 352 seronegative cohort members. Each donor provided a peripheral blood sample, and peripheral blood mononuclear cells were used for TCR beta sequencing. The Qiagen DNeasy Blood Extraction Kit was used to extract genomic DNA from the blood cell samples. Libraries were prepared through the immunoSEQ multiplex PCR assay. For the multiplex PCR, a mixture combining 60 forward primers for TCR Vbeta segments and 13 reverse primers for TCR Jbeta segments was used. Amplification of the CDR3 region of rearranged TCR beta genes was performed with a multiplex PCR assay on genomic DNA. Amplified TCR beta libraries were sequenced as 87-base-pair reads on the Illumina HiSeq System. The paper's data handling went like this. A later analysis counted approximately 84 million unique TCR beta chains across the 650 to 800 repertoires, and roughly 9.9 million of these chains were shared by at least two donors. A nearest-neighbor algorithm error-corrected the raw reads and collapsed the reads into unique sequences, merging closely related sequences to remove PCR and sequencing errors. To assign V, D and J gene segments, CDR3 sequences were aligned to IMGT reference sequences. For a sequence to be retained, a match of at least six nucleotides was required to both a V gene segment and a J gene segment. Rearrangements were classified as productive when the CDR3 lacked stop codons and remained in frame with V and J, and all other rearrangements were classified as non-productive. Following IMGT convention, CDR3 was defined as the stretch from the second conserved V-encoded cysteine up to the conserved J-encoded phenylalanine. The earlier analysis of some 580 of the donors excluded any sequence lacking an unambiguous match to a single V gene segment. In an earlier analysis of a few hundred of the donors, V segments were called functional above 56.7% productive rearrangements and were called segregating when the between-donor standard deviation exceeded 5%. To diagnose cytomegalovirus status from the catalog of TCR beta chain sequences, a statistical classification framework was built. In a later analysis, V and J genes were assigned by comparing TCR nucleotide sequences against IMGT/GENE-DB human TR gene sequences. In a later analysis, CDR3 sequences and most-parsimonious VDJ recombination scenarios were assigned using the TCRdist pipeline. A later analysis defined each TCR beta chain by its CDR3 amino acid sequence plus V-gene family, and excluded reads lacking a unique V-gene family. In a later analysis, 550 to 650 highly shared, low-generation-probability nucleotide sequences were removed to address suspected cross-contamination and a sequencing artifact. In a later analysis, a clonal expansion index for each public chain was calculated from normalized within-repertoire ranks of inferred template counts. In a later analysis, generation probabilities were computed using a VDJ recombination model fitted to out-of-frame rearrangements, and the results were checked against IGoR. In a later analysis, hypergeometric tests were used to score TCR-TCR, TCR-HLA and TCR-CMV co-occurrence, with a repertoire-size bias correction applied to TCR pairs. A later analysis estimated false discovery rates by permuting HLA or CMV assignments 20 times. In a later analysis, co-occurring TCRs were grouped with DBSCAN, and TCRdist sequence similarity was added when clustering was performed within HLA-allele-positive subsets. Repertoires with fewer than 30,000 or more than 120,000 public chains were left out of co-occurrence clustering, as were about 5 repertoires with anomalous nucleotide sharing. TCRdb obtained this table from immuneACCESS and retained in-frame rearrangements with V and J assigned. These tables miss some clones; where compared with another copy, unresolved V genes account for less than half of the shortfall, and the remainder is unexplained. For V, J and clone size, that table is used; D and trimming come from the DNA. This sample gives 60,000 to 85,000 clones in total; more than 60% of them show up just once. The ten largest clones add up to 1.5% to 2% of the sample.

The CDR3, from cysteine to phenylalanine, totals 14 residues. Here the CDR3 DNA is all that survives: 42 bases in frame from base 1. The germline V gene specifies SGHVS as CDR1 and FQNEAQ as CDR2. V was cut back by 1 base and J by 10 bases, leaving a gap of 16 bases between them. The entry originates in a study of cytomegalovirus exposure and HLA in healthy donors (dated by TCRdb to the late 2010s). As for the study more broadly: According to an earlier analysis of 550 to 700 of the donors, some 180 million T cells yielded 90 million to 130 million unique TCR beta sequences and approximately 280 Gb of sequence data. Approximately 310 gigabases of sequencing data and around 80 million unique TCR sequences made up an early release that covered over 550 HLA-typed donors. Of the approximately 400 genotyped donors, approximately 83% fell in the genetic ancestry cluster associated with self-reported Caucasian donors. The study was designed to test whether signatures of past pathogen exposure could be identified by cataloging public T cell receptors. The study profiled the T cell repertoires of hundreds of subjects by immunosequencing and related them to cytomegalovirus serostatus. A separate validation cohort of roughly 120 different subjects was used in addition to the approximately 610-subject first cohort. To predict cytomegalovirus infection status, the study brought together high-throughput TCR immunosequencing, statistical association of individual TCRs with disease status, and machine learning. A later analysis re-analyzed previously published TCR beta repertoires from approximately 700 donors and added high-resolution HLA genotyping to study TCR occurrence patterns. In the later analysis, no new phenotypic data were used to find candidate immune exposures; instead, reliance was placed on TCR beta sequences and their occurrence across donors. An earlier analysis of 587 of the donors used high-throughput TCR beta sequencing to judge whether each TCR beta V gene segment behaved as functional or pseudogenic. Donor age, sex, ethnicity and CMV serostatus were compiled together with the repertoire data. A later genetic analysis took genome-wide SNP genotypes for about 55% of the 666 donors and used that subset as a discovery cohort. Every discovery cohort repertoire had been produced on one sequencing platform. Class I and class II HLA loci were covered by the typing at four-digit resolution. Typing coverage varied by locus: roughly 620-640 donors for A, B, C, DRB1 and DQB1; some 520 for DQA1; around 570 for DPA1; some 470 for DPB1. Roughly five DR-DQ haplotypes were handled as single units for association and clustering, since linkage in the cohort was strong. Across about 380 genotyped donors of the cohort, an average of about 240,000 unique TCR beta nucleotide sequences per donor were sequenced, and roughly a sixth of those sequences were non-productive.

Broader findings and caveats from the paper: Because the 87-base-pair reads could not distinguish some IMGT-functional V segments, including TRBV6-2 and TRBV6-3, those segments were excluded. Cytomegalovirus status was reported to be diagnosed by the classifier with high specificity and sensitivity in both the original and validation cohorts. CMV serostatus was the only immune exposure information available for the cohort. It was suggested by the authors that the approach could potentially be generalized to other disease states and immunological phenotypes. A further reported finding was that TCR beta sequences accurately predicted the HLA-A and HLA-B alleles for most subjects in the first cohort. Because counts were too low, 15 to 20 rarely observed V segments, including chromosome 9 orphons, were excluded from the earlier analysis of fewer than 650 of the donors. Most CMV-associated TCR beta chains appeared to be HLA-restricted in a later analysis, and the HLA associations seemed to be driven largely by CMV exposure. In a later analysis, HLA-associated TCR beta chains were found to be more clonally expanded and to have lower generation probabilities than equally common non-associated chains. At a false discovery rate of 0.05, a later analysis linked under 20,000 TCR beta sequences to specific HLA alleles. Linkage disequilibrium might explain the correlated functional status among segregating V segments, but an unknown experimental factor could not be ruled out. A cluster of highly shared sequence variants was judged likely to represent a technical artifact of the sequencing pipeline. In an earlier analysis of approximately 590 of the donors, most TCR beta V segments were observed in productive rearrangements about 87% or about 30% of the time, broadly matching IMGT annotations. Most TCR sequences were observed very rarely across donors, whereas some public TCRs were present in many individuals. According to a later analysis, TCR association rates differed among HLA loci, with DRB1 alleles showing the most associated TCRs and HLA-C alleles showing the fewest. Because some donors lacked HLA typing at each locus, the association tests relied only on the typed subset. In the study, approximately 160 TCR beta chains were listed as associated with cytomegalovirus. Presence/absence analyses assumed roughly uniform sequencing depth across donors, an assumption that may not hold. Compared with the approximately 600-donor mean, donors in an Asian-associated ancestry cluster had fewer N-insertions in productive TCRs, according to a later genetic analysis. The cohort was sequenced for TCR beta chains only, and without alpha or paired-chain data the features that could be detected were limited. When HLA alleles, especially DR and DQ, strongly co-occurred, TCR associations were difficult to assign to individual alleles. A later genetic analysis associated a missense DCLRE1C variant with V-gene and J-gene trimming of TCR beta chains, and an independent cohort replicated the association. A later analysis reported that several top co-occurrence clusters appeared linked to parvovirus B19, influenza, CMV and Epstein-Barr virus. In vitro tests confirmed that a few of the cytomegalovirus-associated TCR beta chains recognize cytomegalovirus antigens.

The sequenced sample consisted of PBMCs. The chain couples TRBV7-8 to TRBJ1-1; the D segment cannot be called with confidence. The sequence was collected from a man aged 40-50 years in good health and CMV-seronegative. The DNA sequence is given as TGTGCCAGCAGCTTAGAATTTCGGAGTCAAGCAGCTTTCTTT. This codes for CASSLEFRSQAAFF.